This T cell receptor beta chain was documented in a study of immune evolution from preneoplasia to lung adenocarcinoma. TCRdb's table, derived via immunoSEQ multiplex PCR, lists solely in-frame clones and lacks some. This sample carries fewer than 50,000 clones, approximately 80% of them seen once, and the ten largest clones take about 4.3%. Source material: FFPE invasive lung adenocarcinoma tissue. This sequence was found in a person aged 55 to 75 with lung adenocarcinoma.

As DNA, the CDR3 is TGTGCCTGGAGCAGGGGGGGGGCCCGGATCGGGTACGAGCAGTACTTC. Translated: CAWSRGGARIGYEQYF. The V gene is TRBV30, the J gene TRBJ2-7; the D gene could be TRBD1 or TRBD2 (7 bases each). The CDR3 runs 16 residues. The germline CDR1 and CDR2 sequences are GTSNPN and SVGIG (reference sequence). V was clipped by 3 bases and J by 4 bases, with 22 bases between them.